The source of this TCR beta chain is a study of regulatory T cells in long-lasting Graves disease. Study-wide background: For a period under 3 months, newly diagnosed Graves' patients had taken antithyroid drugs. The study's findings and limits: Thyroid tissue was not sampled; only peripheral blood was.

The CDR3 spans 13 residues. The germline V gene encodes CDR1 GTSNPN and CDR2 SVGIG (reference sequence). V gave up 0 bases and J gave up 7 bases, with 12 bases separating them. This clonotype has a count of ten or more. Its antigen is undetermined. The sample's time point: newly diagnosed GD, antithyroid drugs for less than 3 months. The TCR library was made from RNA extracted from PBMCs. EDTA tubes were used for drawing 8 to 9 milliliters of peripheral blood. Researchers made TCR beta libraries by using iRepertoire HTBI primers and running Arm-PCR on CDR3 regions. TCRdb ran MiXCR on the multiplex PCR reads and lists one entry per CDR3 protein. The table has more than 350,000 distinct CDR3 sequences, under 15% seen once; the top ten hold about a sixth. In addition, the sample was reused for a study of T cells in Graves' hyperthyroidism and ophthalmopathy.

The chain employs TRBV30 and TRBJ1-2; D gene ambiguous. Specimen: peripheral blood mononuclear cells (PBMCs), collected at new diagnosis, from a patient treated with antithyroid drugs. The TCR comes from a woman between 25 and 40 years old with Graves disease. This CDR3 is CAWSVLGGIGYTF. The CDR3 DNA reads TGTGCCTGGAGTGTACTAGGAGGGATTGGCTACACCTTC.